Below are 25 T cell receptor beta chains sequenced from a single sample in a study of control samples from healthy donors and cancer patients. Repertoires were generated with immunoSEQ multiplex PCR, while TCRdb's copy carries only in-frame clones and drops some. The table shows over 100,000 clones, with roughly 90% occurring only once. The sample was blood. These receptors all stem from a man aged 18-30 years in good health.

The chain has TRBV18 and TRBJ1-4, with 7 bases identical to TRBD1. V was clipped by 1 base and J by 7 bases; unmatched bases: 6. The CDR3 covers 15 residues. Per germline, CDR1 KGHSH and CDR2 LQKENI. The CDR3 bases are TGTGCCAGCTCACCACTTCAGGGGGAAGCTGAAAAACTGTTTTTT. Its translation is CASSPLQGEAEKLFF. The full variable domain, its missing parts supplied by reference TRBV18 and TRBJ1-4, is NAGVMQNPRHLVRRRGQEARLRCSPMKGHSHVYWYRQLPEEGLKFMVYLQKENIIDESGMPKERFSAEFPKEGPSILRIQQVVRGDSAAYFCASSPLQGEAEKLFFGSGTQLSVL.

This chain uses TRBV6-1 with TRBJ1-4; tentative D call: TRBD1 (6 bases). The V and J ends lost 1 base and 2 bases respectively, with 8 bases between them. The length of the CDR3 is 15 residues. Germline CDR1 and CDR2: MNHNS and SASEGT. CDR3 protein: CASSEGTGTNEKLFF. CDR3 sequence (DNA): TGTGCCAGCAGTGAAGGTACAGGGACTAATGAAAAACTGTTTTTT.

This chain uses TRBV10-1 with TRBJ2-5; TRBD1 is a possible D gene (5 bases). The CDR3 runs 16 residues. CDR1 and CDR2 from the germline V gene are WNHNN and SYGVQD (reference sequence). The V and J ends lost 3 bases and 2 bases respectively, with 16 bases between them. The CDR3 loop reads CASSEETVVGQETQYF. The CDR3 DNA sequence: TGCGCCAGCAGTGAAGAGACAGTGGTTGGGCAAGAGACCCAGTACTTC.

The gene calls are TRBV7-2 and TRBJ2-2; the D gene is possibly TRBD1 (5 bases). This CDR3 is built from 15 residues. Germline CDR1 and CDR2: SGHTA and FQGNSA. V was shortened by 2 bases and J by 5 bases, with 12 bases between the two germline ends. CDR3 coding DNA: TGTGCCAGCAGCTTAAGGCAGGGCAGGACCGGGGAGCTGTTTTTT. This gives the protein CASSLRQGRTGELFF.

This chain uses TRBV30 with TRBJ2-1; TRBD2 is a possible D gene (6 bases). Trimming shortened V by 0 bases and J by 0 bases, and 12 bases separated the two germline ends. Per the germline V gene, CDR1 is GTSNPN and CDR2 is SVGIG (reference sequence). The CDR3 runs 16 residues. CDR3 sequence reads: CAWSVWRGNSYNEQFF. Written as DNA, the CDR3 is TGTGCCTGGAGTGTATGGCGGGGAAACTCCTACAATGAGCAGTTCTTC. The entire variable domain, with the rest obtained from reference TRBV30 and TRBJ2-1, is as follows: SQTIHQWPATLVQPVGSPLSLECTVEGTSNPNLYWYRQAAGRGLQLLFYSVGIGQISSEVPQNLSASRPQDRQFILSSKKLLLSDSGFYLCAWSVWRGNSYNEQFFGPGTRLTVL.

The CDR3 DNA sequence: TGCAGCGTTGACCAGTGGTTGACGGATACGCAGTATTTT. Protein sequence: CSVDQWLTDTQYF. The chain carries TRBV29-1 and TRBJ2-3; D is uncertain. Germline V gives CDR1 SQVTM, CDR2 ANQGSEA. This CDR3 has 13 amino acids. V was shortened by 3 bases and J by 6 bases, with 13 bases between the two germline ends.

CDR3 DNA: TGTGCCAGCAGCCGTGAGTACCAAGAGACCCAGTACTTC. This sequence encodes CASSREYQETQYF. The rearrangement links TRBV5-4 to TRBJ2-5; D ambiguous. Looked up from germline, CDR1 is SGHNT and CDR2 is YYREEE (reference sequence). This CDR3 spans 13 amino acids. V was cut by 4 bases and J by 0 bases, with 7 bases left in between.

The V gene is TRBV11-3, the J gene TRBJ2-3; 11 nucleotides line up with TRBD2. Germline CDR1 SGHNT, CDR2 YENEEA. This CDR3 comprises 17 residues. The V segment lost 0 bases and the J segment 5 bases; nucleotides outside the gene matches: 7. The CDR3 region has the DNA TGTGCCAGCAGCTTAGATTGGGTAGCGGGGGGGGTAGATACGCAGTATTTT. This translates into CASSLDWVAGGVDTQYF.

The chain has TRBV9 and TRBJ1-1; a possible D gene is TRBD1 (6 bases). V was pared by 4 bases and J by 1 base, with 17 bases between. The V gene's germline CDR1 is SGDLS and CDR2 YYNGEE. CDR3 length: 16 residues. The CDR3 nucleotides are TGTGCCAGCAGCCCCCGTCGGGGGCCTGAGAACACTGAAGCTTTCTTT. It is translated as CASSPRRGPENTEAFF. The full variable domain, with the rest looked up from reference TRBV9 and TRBJ1-1, is DSGVTQTPKHLITATGQRVTLRCSPRSGDLSVYWYQQSLDQGLQFLIQYYNGEERAKGNILERFSAQQFPDLHSELNLSSLELGDSALYFCASSPRRGPENTEAFFGQGTRLTVV.

V and J are TRBV5-6 and TRBJ1-2, with D maybe TRBD1 (5 bases). Trimming stripped 3 bases from V and 8 bases from J, with 17 bases between. CDR1 is SGHDT and CDR2 is YYEEEE in the germline V gene. This CDR3 contains 14 residues. The CDR3 DNA follows: TGTGCCAGCAGCTCCTCACCCCTCGGGGGAGGCTACACCTTC. This gives the protein CASSSSPLGGGYTF.

V usage is TRBV27 and J usage is TRBJ2-3; D unclear. The CDR3 contains 14 residues. Germline values: CDR1 MNHEY, CDR2 SMNVEV (reference sequence). CDR3 nucleotide sequence: TGTACCGCCCGGGCCTCCTTCGCAACAGATACGCAGTATTTT. Its protein is CTARASFATDTQYF.

This clone has ten or more counts. The chain couples TRBV6-1 to TRBJ2-7, with D maybe TRBD2 (6 bases). Trimming stripped 1 base from V and 1 base from J, with 11 bases between. The length of the CDR3 is 15 residues. Germline values: CDR1 MNHNS, CDR2 SASEGT. CDR3 nucleotide sequence: TGTGCCAGCAGTGAAGGGGGCGGGGAGTCCTACGAGCAGTACTTC. This encodes CASSEGGGESYEQYF.

This sequence joins TRBV5-1 and TRBJ2-5; D ambiguous. Germline loops: CDR1 SGHRS, CDR2 YFSETQ. Trimming took off 1 base at V and 5 bases at J, with 3 bases between the two ends. This CDR3 is 11 amino acids long. CDR3 coding DNA: TGCGCCAGCAGCTTGCGGGAGACCCAGTACTTC. As protein: CASSLRETQYF.

V and J are TRBV20-1 and TRBJ2-1, with TRBD2 matching over 10 bases. The germline V gene encodes CDR1 DFQATT and CDR2 SNEGSKA (reference sequence). The CDR3 length is 11 residues. The CDR3 DNA is TGCAAGCGGGGGGGCCCCCATGAGCAGTTCTTC. The encoded protein is CKRGGPHEQFF.

V gene TRBV11-2 combines with J gene TRBJ2-7; TRBD1 matches at 10 bases. CDR3 length: 15 amino acids. CDR1 and CDR2 (germline): SGHAT, FQNNGV. After removal of 6 bases from V and 2 bases from J, the junction contained 7 bases not matched to a gene. CDR3 sequence: CASRRTGGDPYEQYF. In DNA form, the CDR3 reads TGTGCCAGCAGGAGGACAGGGGGGGACCCCTACGAGCAGTACTTC.

The chain combines TRBV30 with TRBJ1-1; the D gene is possibly TRBD1 (5 bases). CDR1 is GTSNPN, CDR2 SVGIG, per germline (reference sequence). Between the trimmed V and J ends, which lost 3 bases and 0 bases, there was a span of 8 bases. CDR3 size: 13 residues. The CDR3 DNA reads as TGTGCCTGGAGCGCGACAGTGAACACTGAAGCTTTCTTT. Protein product: CAWSATVNTEAFF.

This chain links TRBV19 with TRBJ1-1; D not certain. The V end was cut by 1 base, the J end by 6 bases, with 6 bases between. Germline-derived CDR1 and CDR2 are LNHDA and SQIVND (reference sequence). The CDR3 contains 12 residues. The CDR3 sequence: CASSIGAAEAFF. DNA of the CDR3: TGTGCCAGTAGTATAGGGGCAGCTGAAGCTTTCTTT.

The chain is built from TRBV19 and TRBJ1-2, with D possibly matching TRBD1 (5 bases). This CDR3 has 13 amino acids. V was clipped by 10 bases and J by 2 bases, with 14 bases between them. Per the germline V gene, CDR1 is LNHDA and CDR2 is SQIVND (reference sequence). The CDR3 spells CATAPGTNYGYTF. In DNA, the CDR3 is TGTGCCACCGCGCCCGGGACCAACTATGGCTACACCTTC.

This chain joins TRBV10-2 and TRBJ1-1; 8 positions agree with TRBD1. The CDR3 is made up of 15 amino acids. CDR1 and CDR2 from the germline V gene are WSHSY and SAAADI. V lost 0 bases to trimming and J lost 1 base; unmatched junction nucleotides: 1. The CDR3 spells CASSESGTGNTEAFF. Written as DNA, the CDR3 is TGCGCCAGCAGTGAGTCCGGGACAGGGAACACTGAAGCTTTCTTT.

This sequence joins TRBV9 and TRBJ2-3; 9 positions match TRBD1. J lost 1 base, V lost 6 bases, and 6 bases had no gene match. Looked up from germline, CDR1 is SGDLS and CDR2 is YYNGEE. The CDR3 extends over 15 amino acids. CDR3 sequence: CASTKTGGGTDTQYF. The DNA of the CDR3 is TGTGCCAGCACAAAAACAGGGGGCGGCACAGATACGCAGTATTTT.

The table lists this clone with a few counts. The V gene is TRBV19, the J gene TRBJ1-1, with a tentative D call TRBD1 (5 bases). Per the germline V gene, CDR1 is LNHDA and CDR2 is SQIVND (reference sequence). The CDR3 has 13 residues. V was clipped by 5 bases and J by 0 bases, with 7 bases between them. CDR3 nucleotide sequence: TGTGCCAGTAGTTCAGGGTTGAACACTGAAGCTTTCTTT. Translation gives CASSSGLNTEAFF. Filled out from reference TRBV19 and TRBJ1-1, the complete variable domain reads DGGITQSPKYLFRKEGQNVTLSCEQNLNHDAMYWYRQDPGQGLRLIYYSQIVNDFQKGDIAEGYSVSREKKESFPLTVTSAQKNPTAFYLCASSSGLNTEAFFGQGTRLTVV.

The chain joins TRBV3-1 (or the pseudogene TRBV3-2) to TRBJ1-3; TRBD1 matches 7 bases. After removal of 4 bases from V and 2 bases from J, the junction contained 8 bases not matched to a gene. Per the germline V gene, CDR1 is LGHDT and CDR2 is YNNKEL (reference sequence). The CDR3 sequence is 16 residues long. This chain's CDR3 is CASSLGPQGAGNTIYF. The CDR3, as DNA: TGTGCCAGCAGCCTCGGACCGCAGGGGGCTGGAAACACCATATATTTT.

CDR3 sequence: CAIRTAYEQYF. The DNA of the CDR3 is TGTGCCATCAGGACAGCCTACGAGCAGTACTTC. The chain joins TRBV10-3 to TRBJ2-7, with D perhaps matching TRBD1 (5 bases). There are 11 residues in the CDR3. Germline CDR1 ENHRY, CDR2 SYGVKD. V was cut by 6 bases and J by 2 bases, with 5 bases left in between.

The chain couples TRBV6-5 to TRBJ1-2, with 8 bases identical to TRBD1. The CDR3 contains 15 residues. V was clipped by 4 bases and J by 5 bases; unmatched bases: 9. Germline V CDR1 and CDR2: MNHEY, SVGAGI. The CDR3 DNA follows: TGTGCCAGCAGTTCGGAATACAGGGGGGGTTATGGCTACACCTTC. Its protein product is CASSSEYRGGYGYTF.

V and J are TRBV5-6 and TRBJ2-5; 7 positions match TRBD1. Trimming at V came to 0 bases and at J to 1 base, leaving 9 bases not matched to a gene. Looked up from germline, CDR1 is SGHDT and CDR2 is YYEEEE. The CDR3 is 17 amino acids. CDR3 nucleotide sequence: TGTGCCAGCAGCTTGGTTACGGCAGGGGGTCCCCAAGAGACCCAGTACTTC. It encodes CASSLVTAGGPQETQYF. Together with reference TRBV5-6 and TRBJ2-5, the CDR3 gives the full variable domain: DAGVTQSPTHLIKTRGQQVTLRCSPKSGHDTVSWYQQALGQGPQFIFQYYEEEERQRGNFPDRFSGHQFPNYSSELNVNALLLGDSALYLCASSLVTAGGPQETQYFGPGTRLLVL.